These 5 T cell receptor beta chains originate from one sample sequenced in a study of vaccination and CD4 T cells after COVID-19. Sequencing of cultured CD4+ T cell DNA used the Oncomine TCR Beta short-read assay. TCRdb re-analysed the PCR reads in MiXCR, keeping a single row per CDR3 protein. The repertoire holds around 21,000 distinct CDR3 sequences, with approximately 57% as singletons. Their antigen targets remain unknown. Stated treatment: approximately nine-day PBMC culture with coronavirus spike peptide pools or control peptides (ViraFEST assay). Sequenced here: CD4+ T cells from blood, cultured in vitro, sampled after SARS-CoV-2 vaccination. The receptor set was obtained from a human donor who had recovered from COVID-19.

The chain recombines TRBV24-1 with TRBJ1-2; D may be TRBD1 (6 bases). The CDR3 runs 14 residues. CDR1 is KGHDR and CDR2 is SFDVKD in the germline V gene. V shed 3 bases and J shed 0 bases, with 7 bases lying between them. CDR3 loop: CATSDGDTNYGYTF. CDR3 sequence (DNA): TGTGCCACCAGTGATGGGGACACTAACTATGGCTACACCTTC.

V and J are TRBV19 and TRBJ2-2, with a tentative D call TRBD1 (6 bases). Trimming took off 9 bases at V and 0 bases at J, with 14 bases between the two ends. From germline, CDR1 is LNHDA and CDR2 SQIVND (reference sequence). The CDR3 is 15 amino acids. CDR3 nucleotide sequence: TGTGCCAGCCGCCGGGACATTTCGAACACCGGGGAGCTGTTTTTT. Its protein is CASRRDISNTGELFF.

This chain joins TRBV7-8 and TRBJ2-1, with 11 bases fitting TRBD2. The germline CDR1 and CDR2 sequences are SGHVS and FQNEAQ. CDR3 length equals 17 residues. Trimming removed 5 bases from V and 0 bases from J; junction bases left unmatched: 6. In nucleotides, the CDR3 is TGTGCCAGCAGCCTCCGGACTAGCGGGTACTCCTACAATGAGCAGTTCTTC. Translated: CASSLRTSGYSYNEQFF.

This rearrangement joins TRBV12-3 or TRBV12-4 to TRBJ1-1; the D gene is possibly TRBD1 (6 bases). The CDR3 covers 11 residues. Trimming shortened V by 6 bases and J by 11 bases, and 13 bases separated the two germline ends. The CDR3: CASSQDRYAFF. In DNA, the CDR3 is TGTGCCAGCAGCCAAGACAGGTACGCTTTCTTT.

This clonotype has just a few counts. The V and J genes are TRBV20-1 and TRBJ2-3, with 9 bases matching TRBD1. Trimming took 0 bases from V and 1 from J; bases not matched to a gene: 5. The length of the CDR3 is 16 residues. Germline values: CDR1 DFQATT, CDR2 SNEGSKA (reference sequence). CDR3 DNA sequence: TGCAGTGCTAGAGATGAGGGGGACAGGGGCACAGATACGCAGTATTTT. Its protein is CSARDEGDRGTDTQYF.